The clone carrying this T cell receptor (beta chain) was seen a few times. Antigen: not known. The data originate from a study of cytomegalovirus exposure and HLA in healthy donors. General study results and limits: The study labeled 180 or so TCR beta chains cytomegalovirus-associated. With further analysis later on, most CMV-associated TCR beta chains appeared HLA-restricted. The authors reported that TCR beta sequences could predict HLA-A and HLA-B alleles. These predictions were accurate for most subjects in the first cohort.

The CDR3 is 13 amino acids. V gave up 5 bases and J gave up 2 bases, with 8 bases separating them. The germline V gene has CDR1 SEHNR and CDR2 FQNEAQ (reference sequence). Healthy bone marrow donors made up the donor group. PCR primers comprised 60 Vbeta and 13 Jbeta primers. Profiled with immunoSEQ multiplex PCR; TCRdb holds only in-frame clones, not every one. The sample lists around 140,000 clones, roughly 9.6% seen once, with about 6.7% in the top ten. The V and J genes are TRBV7-9 and TRBJ2-3, with no clear D. This receptor was identified in a woman aged 40 to 50 in good health and CMV-seropositive. Specimen: PBMCs. The CDR3 DNA sequence: TGTGCCAGCAGCCCCAAAGCCACAGATACGCAGTATTTT. This translates into CASSPKATDTQYF. The full variable domain, in which reference TRBV7-9 and TRBJ2-3 provide the parts outside the CDR3, is DTGVSQNPRHKITKRGQNVTFRCDPISEHNRLYWYRQTLGQGPEFLTYFQNEAQLEKSRLLSDRFSAERPKGSFSTLEIQRTEQGDSAMYLCASSPKATDTQYFGPGTRLTVL.